This TCR beta chain was recovered during a study of shared clonotypes between healthy human individuals (dated by TCRdb to 2019 to 2021). With respect to the entire study: The cohort comprised two women and three men aged 18 to 49 years. For each donor, CD4 naive and CD4 memory were each run on three plates, CD8 naive on two plates, and CD8 memory on one plate. Blood TCR repertoires of roughly 5 healthy adults were deeply sequenced to estimate repertoire size and the extent of clonotype sharing between individuals. Different laboratories and diverse techniques were used to prepare libraries and sequence TCR repertoires, to increase sequencing depth and limit assay-specific biases. Between about 0.85 and 10 billion PBMCs per donor were obtained by leukapheresis. General study outcomes and caveats: Sampling was restricted to blood, and TCR repertoires in tissue are likely to differ from TCR repertoires in blood. Across four donors, about 5% of naive CD4, over 3% of naive CD8, roughly 2.3% of memory CD4, and 0.4% of memory CD8 clonotypes were shared. The small number of donors limited the genetic and exposure-history diversity represented. Naive subsets generally had larger estimated clonotype richness than memory subsets. Pairwise subsampling indicated that sequencing depth was expected to affect the degree of clonotype sharing among donors. Compared with non-shared clonotypes, the clonotypes found in all four sorted-subset donors had higher generation probabilities. Rarefaction of sorted-subset datasets indicated incomplete sequencing despite the large sequencing depth.

For CDR1 and CDR2, the germline V gene (reference sequence) lists LNHDA and SQIVND. The germline V end is reduced by 4 bases and the J end by 1 base; junction bases left unmatched: 2. The CDR3 sequence holds 15 residues, the cysteine and phenylalanine included. CDR3 DNA only is kept here, 45 bases in frame from base 1. Using the deep immunoSEQ assay, TCR CDR3 regions were amplified from genomic DNA by multiplex PCR. Extracted genomic DNA from each cell subset was spread evenly across all wells of several immunoSEQ 96-well plates, with each plate serving as a replicate. For sorted subsets, approximately 200 ng of genomic DNA, equivalent to 30,000 or so T cell genomes, went into each replicate PCR. Purified libraries were measured with a Qubit 3.0 fluorometer, size-checked on a Bioanalyzer 2100, and measured again with the KAPA Library Quantification kit. A separate single-read 150-cycle Illumina NextSeq 550 flow cell was used to sequence each immunoSEQ 96-well plate. Under the source paper's analysis protocol: Because the immunoSEQ output included only junctional sequences and no quality scores, the filtering could not be the same as the filtering used for full-length reads. Sequences were annotated with PyIR, a Python wrapper for IgBLAST v1.9, and V/J genes and CDR3 were assigned using IMGT germline references. Reads with weak V/J assignments (E-value above 1e-6), missing CDR3, stop codons, out-of-frame junctions, or ambiguous translated residues were removed. V3J clonotypes were defined by identical inferred V gene, J gene, and CDR3 amino acid sequence. The percentage overlap between two repertoires was calculated by dividing the number of shared unique clonotypes by the size of the smaller repertoire. Three approaches were used to assess repertoire richness: RTK rarefaction, the Chao1 estimator, and Recon v2.1 estimates of unobserved clonotypes. OLGA was used to compute generation probabilities for all TCRbeta clonotypes that the gDNA method yielded from a handful of donors. TCRdb mirrors the immuneACCESS table, restricted to in-frame sequences. Some clones are absent from its copies; in checked studies, under half trace to an unresolved V gene, and the reason for the others is unknown. The V and J calls and clone size are taken from that table; D and trimming were inferred from the DNA. Here the sample has 400,000 to 600,000 clones; roughly 95% occur a single time. About 0.067% of the sample is taken by the ten largest.

Note on this clone: Its recognized antigen is unknown. No base qualities exist here, and no much larger clone lies one base off it. In the same sample, other DNA sequences code for this CDR3.

The donors were healthy, HIV-negative adults who had no recently reported acute infections or vaccinations. Every donor was a Caucasian adult residing in Nashville, Tennessee, USA. CD4+ T cells were enriched through magnetic negative selection, after which naive cells were positively selected on CD45RA and the remaining negative fraction served as the memory subset. Blood was collected by leukapheresis, and PBMCs were isolated by Ficoll-Histopaque density gradient centrifugation and then cryopreserved in liquid nitrogen vapor phase. Purity and quantity of every magnetically sorted T cell population were checked by analytical flow cytometry. Each sorted fraction had its genomic DNA isolated and then quantified by UV absorbance on a Nanodrop 2000c.

The TCR sequence derives from a young woman in good health. This receptor chain uses TRBV19 and TRBJ2-7, with 12 junctional bases fitting TRBD2. The sample taken for sequencing was naive CD4+ T cells sorted from blood. The sample's cell subset or site label is to be understood as: CD45RA+ positively selected. This receptor has the CDR3 CASSRLAGDSYEQYF. The sequenced DNA: TGTGCCAGTAGTAGACTAGCGGGAGATTCCTACGAGCAGTACTTC.